The clone carrying this TCR beta chain has more than one count but fewer than ten. Naive CD4+ T cells were purified with Tregs depleted by CD25. Semi-nested PCR with Nested Universal Primer A followed constant-region reverse priming of full-length variable regions. MiXCR, applied by TCRdb to the 5' RACE reads, yields one record per CDR3 protein. The sample has roughly 54,000 distinct CDR3 sequences, more than 15% seen once. The V gene's germline CDR1 is SGHTA and CDR2 FQGNSA. Unmatched junction bases numbered 4, after V lost 1 base and J lost 7 bases. CDR3 length equals 15 residues. The TCR comes from a female donor with breast cancer. Sequencing was performed on naive CD4+ T cells sorted from blood. Described subset: naive CD4+ T cells, CD4+CD45RA+CD25-. The V gene is TRBV7-2, the J gene TRBJ2-1, with 10 bases aligning to TRBD2. The CDR3 DNA sequence: TGTGCCAGCAGCTTAGAAGCTAGCGGGAGAAATGAGCAGTTCTTC. Its protein product is CASSLEASGRNEQFF.